Listed here are 19 T cell receptor beta chains from one sample, sequenced in a study of cytomegalovirus exposure and HLA in healthy donors. Primers included in the PCR were 60 Vbeta and 13 Jbeta primers. Profiled with immunoSEQ multiplex PCR; TCRdb holds only in-frame clones, not every one. The sample totals about 210,000 clones; its top ten clones hold about 1%. The sequenced sample consisted of PBMCs. The receptors come from a woman aged 25 to 39 in good health and CMV-seropositive.

Remarks on this clone: One end of the junction varies from germline; a read error may be responsible. The chain is built from TRBV2 and TRBJ2-3, with D possibly TRBD2 on 6 matching bases. This CDR3 is 17 amino acids long. Germline V gene lookup returns CDR1 SNHLY and CDR2 FYNNEI. This CDR3 is CASSEVGGHSYTNTQYF. CDR3 nucleotides: TGTGCCAGCAGTGAAGTTGGAGGGCACAGTTACACAAATACGCAGTATTTT.

V gene TRBV30 combines with J gene TRBJ2-7, with D possibly TRBD1 on 5 matching bases. CDR1 is GTSNPN, CDR2 SVGIG, per germline (reference sequence). V lost 0 bases, J lost 6 bases, and 12 bases lay in between. The CDR3 contains 13 residues. The CDR3 spells CAWSVPGQGEQYF. CDR3 DNA: TGTGCCTGGAGTGTACCCGGGCAGGGCGAGCAGTACTTC.

The chain employs TRBV4-3 and TRBJ2-7; 8 bases are a match to TRBD2. V was pared by 0 bases and J by 0 bases, with 10 bases of the junction left unmatched. CDR3 length: 18 residues. Germline lookup yields CDR1 LGHNA and CDR2 YSLEER. The CDR3 region is CASSQDLGGLGGSYEQYF. In nucleotides, the CDR3 is TGCGCCAGCAGCCAAGATCTTGGGGGACTAGGAGGCTCCTACGAGCAGTACTTC.

Concerning this clone: Other DNA sequences in the same sample also yield this CDR3. This sequence joins TRBV30 and TRBJ1-4, with D perhaps matching TRBD1 (5 bases). Germline V CDR1 and CDR2: GTSNPN, SVGIG (reference sequence). The CDR3 spans 15 residues. V was pared by 1 base and J by 4 bases, with 13 bases between. The CDR3 protein is CAWSAIDSLNEKLFF. The CDR3 coding sequence is TGTGCCTGGAGTGCCATAGACAGCCTTAATGAAAAACTGTTTTTT.

This chain connects TRBV7-9 to TRBJ2-5, with TRBD1 as a possible D gene (6 bases). Trimming cost V 6 bases and J 4 bases, with 18 bases left between them. The CDR3 runs 15 residues. The V gene's germline CDR1 is SEHNR and CDR2 FQNEAQ (reference sequence). In nucleotides, the CDR3 is TGTGCCAGCAGTTCTAAAACGACAGGACCAGAGACCCAGTACTTC. Protein product: CASSSKTTGPETQYF.

This chain links TRBV28 with TRBJ1-1; D gene ambiguous. V gave up 6 bases and J gave up 5 bases, with 13 bases separating them. CDR1 and CDR2 (germline): MDHEN, SYDVKM. There are 13 residues in the CDR3. The CDR3 spells CASRHFSRTEAFF. CDR3 bases: TGTGCCAGCAGACATTTTAGCCGGACTGAAGCTTTCTTT.

CDR3 coding DNA: TGTGCCAGCCGGGGACAGCACAATCAGCCCCAGCATTTT. The encoded protein is CASRGQHNQPQHF. The J gene is TRBJ1-5, the V gene TRBV6-6; TRBD1 aligns across 7 bases. Losses at the gene ends were 8 bases for V and 3 bases for J; bases not matched to a gene: 4. The CDR3 is 13 residues long. CDR1 and CDR2 (germline): MNHNY, SVGAGI (reference sequence).

The V call is TRBV4-3, the J call TRBJ1-4, with D possibly TRBD1 on 5 matching bases. Trimming pared 5 bases from V and 7 bases from J, leaving 17 bases between. Germline assignment: CDR1 LGHNA and CDR2 YSLEER. This CDR3 has 15 residues. The chain's CDR3 is CASSDVGTHREKLFF. DNA of the CDR3: TGCGCCAGCAGCGACGTCGGGACTCATCGTGAAAAACTGTTTTTT.

The chain links TRBV10-3 to TRBJ2-3; D might be TRBD1 (6 bases). This CDR3 spans 19 amino acids. Per the germline V gene, CDR1 is ENHRY and CDR2 is SYGVKD. Deletions cut 4 bases from V and 0 bases from J, with 23 bases between. The CDR3 DNA reads TGTGCCATCAGTGTTGGCGGGCAGGGGCGACACCCGAGCACAGATACGCAGTATTTT. It yields the protein CAISVGGQGRHPSTDTQYF.

V usage is TRBV5-1 and J usage is TRBJ1-3; 10 positions match TRBD1. The CDR3 is 15 amino acids. Germline values: CDR1 SGHRS, CDR2 YFSETQ. V was pared by 2 bases and J by 4 bases, with 3 bases of the junction left unmatched. The DNA of the CDR3 is TGCGCCAGCAGCTTCGACAGGGGGCTAGGAAACACCATATATTTT. This sequence encodes CASSFDRGLGNTIYF.

As concerns this clone: Other DNA sequences within the sample encode an identical CDR3. This sequence joins TRBV5-1 and TRBJ2-3; possible D gene TRBD2, 6 bases. Per germline, CDR1 SGHRS and CDR2 YFSETQ. V shed 2 bases and J shed 6 bases, with 10 bases lying between them. The CDR3 extends over 13 amino acids. CDR3 in amino acids: CASSFRGTDTQYF. The DNA for the CDR3 is TGCGCCAGCAGCTTTCGGGGGACCGATACGCAGTATTTT.

The chain has TRBV5-6 and TRBJ2-3; no reliable D call. Germline V gene data show CDR1 as SGHDT and CDR2 as YYEEEE. With 2 bases removed from V and 0 bases from J, the gap between germline ends came to 13 bases. The CDR3 length is 16 residues. CDR3 sequence: CASSFSGSLSTDTQYF. CDR3 nucleotides: TGTGCCAGCAGCTTTTCAGGTTCCCTCAGCACAGATACGCAGTATTTT.

This sequence joins TRBV5-1 and TRBJ2-3; D perhaps matches TRBD1 (6 bases). Germline assignment: CDR1 SGHRS and CDR2 YFSETQ. V was shortened by 0 bases and J by 4 bases, with 15 bases between the two germline ends. The CDR3 has 16 amino acids. The CDR3 DNA follows: TGCGCCAGCAGCTTGGCTGGGCAGGGGTTCTCAGATACGCAGTATTTT. Translation gives CASSLAGQGFSDTQYF.

J is TRBJ1-6 and V is TRBV30; TRBD1 is a possible D gene (5 bases). The CDR3 loop spans 15 amino acids. The ends were cut back, 0 bases at V and 8 bases at J, with 14 bases in the middle. Germline loops: CDR1 GTSNPN, CDR2 SVGIG (reference sequence). CDR3 loop: CAWSVQAPSDSPLHF. The CDR3 nucleotides read TGTGCCTGGAGTGTACAGGCCCCGAGTGATTCACCCCTCCACTTT.

The chain couples TRBV15 to TRBJ2-1; a possible D gene is TRBD2 (5 bases). This CDR3 contains 14 residues. V lost 3 bases, J lost 2 bases, and 8 bases lay in between. Looked up from germline, CDR1 is LNHNV and CDR2 is YYDKDF (reference sequence). In DNA, the CDR3 is TGTGCCACCAGCAGCCGGGAAACCTACAATGAGCAGTTCTTC. It yields the protein CATSSRETYNEQFF.

The V gene is TRBV19, the J gene TRBJ2-3; TRBD2 might be the D (6 bases). CDR1 and CDR2 (germline): LNHDA, SQIVND (reference sequence). The CDR3 spans 13 residues. Deletions cut 5 bases from V and 4 bases from J, with 10 bases between. CDR3 sequence reads: CASSLGLADTQYF. The CDR3 bases are TGTGCCAGTAGTCTGGGACTTGCAGATACGCAGTATTTT.

The chain combines TRBV4-3 with TRBJ2-1; weak D call: TRBD2 (6 bases). The CDR3 has 13 residues. V was pared by 5 bases and J by 6 bases, with 11 bases between. CDR1 and CDR2 (germline): LGHNA, YSLEER. CDR3: CASSKEGRNEQFF. In DNA form, the CDR3 reads TGCGCCAGCAGCAAGGAGGGCCGCAATGAGCAGTTCTTC.

The chain couples TRBV2 to TRBJ2-5, with a weak D call TRBD1 (6 bases). The J call may be incorrect, as the DNA end agrees better with TRBJ2-7. The germline CDR1 and CDR2 sequences are SNHLY and FYNNEI. The CDR3 has 14 amino acids. The CDR3 region is CASSAGHRDNEQYF. CDR3 sequence (DNA): TGTGCCAGCAGTGCGGGCCACAGGGACAACGAGCAGTACTTC.

The chain carries TRBV18 and TRBJ2-5; 7 nucleotides agree with TRBD1. The CDR3 consists of 15 residues. Germline V gene sequence: CDR1 KGHSH, CDR2 LQKENI. V was pared by 3 bases and J by 5 bases, with 9 bases of the junction left unmatched. The CDR3 nucleotides read TGTGCCAGCTCACCCCGACAGGGTGATCGGGAGACCCAGTACTTC. This gives the protein CASSPRQGDRETQYF.